This TCR beta chain emerged from a study of CD8 T cells in Susac syndrome. J gave up 5 bases and V 7 bases, and 3 bases lay outside the gene matches. The CDR3 has 11 residues. Germline values: CDR1 GTSNPN, CDR2 SVGIG (reference sequence). It was with random hexamers that about 0.45 to 1 ug RNA was reverse transcribed. TCRdb fed the immunoSEQ multiplex PCR reads into MiXCR, producing one record per CDR3 protein. The data show more than 150,000 distinct CDR3 sequences, approximately 96% seen once. The specimen sequenced was CD4+ T cells from PBMCs. This TCR derives from a human donor with Susac syndrome. The chain links TRBV30 to TRBJ2-5; 8 nucleotides line up with TRBD1. CDR3 sequence (DNA): TGTGCCTCCGGACAGGGCGAGACCCAGTACTTC. Protein: CASGQGETQYF.